The rows below give T cell receptor beta chains drawn from one sample of a study of blood T cell repertoires in COVID-19. The protocol was immunoSEQ multiplex PCR, while the TCRdb copy is restricted to in-frame clones and leaves out a portion. The sample contains about 150,000 clones, roughly 83% of which appear only once. Sequences were obtained from peripheral blood. These receptors were collected from a woman of 80 years or more with acute or convalescent COVID-19. The CDR3 runs from the conserved cysteine through the conserved F or W. The order of the fields is J gene, clone size, D gene, V gene, CDR3 DNA, CDR3 protein. D genes are given only for firm matches. Expanded clones are given a class, and other clones once, few, many or no size at all.

J: TRBJ2-7
size: NA
D: NA
V: TRBV12-5
DNA: TGTGCTAGTGGTTTGGTATATAGCAGCTCCTACGAGCAGTACTTC
CDR3: CASGLVYSSSYEQYF

J: TRBJ2-3
size: NA
D: TRBD1
V: TRBV2
DNA: TGTGCCAGCAGTGAAGCTAGGACAGGCCCCACAGATACGCAGTATTTT
CDR3: CASSEARTGPTDTQYF

J: TRBJ1-5
size: NA
D: TRBD1
V: TRBV7-2
DNA: TGTGCCAGCAGCTTAGTCAGGGGGCAAGGGCAGCCCCAGCATTTT
CDR3: CASSLVRGQGQPQHF

J: TRBJ2-2
size: NA
D: NA
V: TRBV4-3
DNA: TGCGCCAGCAGCCAAGATCTGCGGCCTGCCACCGGGGAGCTGTTTTTT
CDR3: CASSQDLRPATGELFF

J: TRBJ1-1
size: NA
D: NA
V: TRBV6-5
DNA: TGTGCCAGCAGTATACAGGGGAACACTGAAGCTTTCTTT
CDR3: CASSIQGNTEAFF

J: TRBJ2-7
size: NA
D: NA
V: TRBV6-5
DNA: TGTGCCAGCAGTTACGTCGTGAGGGCGAAAGAGCAGTACTTC
CDR3: CASSYVVRAKEQYF

J: TRBJ1-2
size: NA
D: NA
V: TRBV12-3/TRBV12-4
DNA: TGTGCCAGCAGTAACTCAGGGGGCTACACCTTC
CDR3: CASSNSGGYTF

J: TRBJ2-3
size: NA
D: NA
V: TRBV3-1/TRBV3-2
DNA: TGTGCCAGCAGACAGGGAAGCACAGATACGCAGTATTTT
CDR3: CASRQGSTDTQYF

J: TRBJ1-2
size: NA
D: TRBD1
V: TRBV6-4
DNA: TGTGCCAGCAGTGGCCCGACAGGGGGCCCCTATGGCTACACCTTC
CDR3: CASSGPTGGPYGYTF

J: TRBJ2-7
size: NA
D: TRBD1
V: TRBV6-4
DNA: TGTGCCAGCAGTGACCAGAGGACAGGGGGCTACGAGCAGTACTTC
CDR3: CASSDQRTGGYEQYF

J: TRBJ2-3
size: NA
D: NA
V: TRBV2
DNA: TGTGCCAGCAGCGAGGGCGGTCGGTCGGGAGATACGCAGTATTTT
CDR3: CASSEGGRSGDTQYF

J: TRBJ2-1
size: NA
D: TRBD2
V: TRBV5-6
DNA: TGTGCCAGCAGGGGACTAGCGGGGGGTCAGACCTACAATGAGCAGTTCTTC
CDR3: CASRGLAGGQTYNEQFF

J: TRBJ1-4
size: once
D: NA
V: TRBV27
DNA: TGTGCCAGCAGTCCGACACGACCTAATGAAAAACTGTTTTTT
CDR3: CASSPTRPNEKLFF

J: TRBJ1-5
size: NA
D: TRBD1
V: TRBV19
DNA: TGTGCCAGTAGTATAATCGCAGGGACAGGAGAGCAGCCCCAGCATTTT
CDR3: CASSIIAGTGEQPQHF

J: TRBJ1-3
size: NA
D: NA
V: TRBV5-1
DNA: TGCGCCAGCAGCTTGGCCTCGGGGATCGTCTCTGGAAACACCATATATTTT
CDR3: CASSLASGIVSGNTIYF

J: TRBJ2-7
size: few
D: TRBD1
V: TRBV5-5
DNA: TGTGCCAGCAGCTTGGGCAGGGGGCCCTACGAGCAGTACTTC
CDR3: CASSLGRGPYEQYF

J: TRBJ1-2
size: NA
D: TRBD1
V: TRBV7-3
DNA: TGTGCCAGCAGCTTGGGACAGGGGAGGGTCGACCCCTATGGCTACACCTTC
CDR3: CASSLGQGRVDPYGYTF

J: TRBJ2-3
size: NA
D: NA
V: TRBV21-1
DNA: TGTGCCAGCAGCAAAACCCTAGGGGGTACAGATACGCAGTATTTT
CDR3: CASSKTLGGTDTQYF

J: TRBJ2-6
size: NA
D: NA
V: TRBV2
DNA: TGTGCCAGCACTTCTGGACAGTCCTCCTTCTCTGGGGCCAACGTCCTGACTTTC
CDR3: CASTSGQSSFSGANVLTF

J: TRBJ2-1
size: once
D: TRBD2
V: TRBV5-6
DNA: TGTGCCAGCAGCCCCGATGCGGGGGGATCCTACAATGAGCAGTTCTTC
CDR3: CASSPDAGGSYNEQFF

J: TRBJ1-6
size: NA
D: NA
V: TRBV5-4
DNA: TGTGCCAGCAGCCAGCAGGGTTTTTTTGGGGGAGGTTCACCCCTCCACTTT
CDR3: CASSQQGFFGGGSPLHF

J: TRBJ1-3
size: NA
D: NA
V: TRBV9
DNA: TGTGCCAGCAGCGTAGGAGGTAATGGAAACACCATATATTTT
CDR3: CASSVGGNGNTIYF

J: TRBJ2-1
size: NA
D: TRBD1
V: TRBV24-1
DNA: TGTGCCACCAGTGATCCGGGACAGGGGTACAATGAGCAGTTCTTC
CDR3: CATSDPGQGYNEQFF

J: TRBJ2-7
size: NA
D: NA
V: TRBV19
DNA: TGTGCCAGTAGTATAACTACCGTTAACCGCGAGCAGTACTTC
CDR3: CASSITTVNREQYF

J: TRBJ2-5
size: NA
D: NA
V: TRBV7-9
DNA: TGTGCCAGCAGCTTAAGTGGGGGCCTGTTGGAGACCCAGTACTTC
CDR3: CASSLSGGLLETQYF

J: TRBJ2-7
size: NA
D: NA
V: TRBV2
DNA: TGTGCCAGCAGCGACGACAGCTACGAGCAGTACTTC
CDR3: CASSDDSYEQYF

J: TRBJ1-2
size: NA
D: NA
V: TRBV3-1/TRBV3-2
DNA: TGTGCCAGCAGCCCGCAAATATCCCAGGCTGGCTACACCTTC
CDR3: CASSPQISQAGYTF

J: TRBJ1-5
size: few
D: NA
V: TRBV27
DNA: TGTGCCAAAATTGGCGACAATAGCAATCAGCCCCAGCATTTT
CDR3: CAKIGDNSNQPQHF

J: TRBJ2-1
size: NA
D: TRBD2
V: TRBV5-1
DNA: TGCGCCAGCTTGGGCACAGCGGGGAACTACAATGAGCAGTTCTTC
CDR3: CASLGTAGNYNEQFF

J: TRBJ2-3
size: once
D: NA
V: TRBV11-1
DNA: TGTGCCAGCAGCCAAGGGGTAGATACGCAGTATTTT
CDR3: CASSQGVDTQYF

J: TRBJ2-3
size: NA
D: TRBD1
V: TRBV2
DNA: TGTGCCAGCATAAGGGACAGGGGGCCAGATACGCAGTATTTT
CDR3: CASIRDRGPDTQYF

J: TRBJ1-4
size: NA
D: NA
V: TRBV5-6
DNA: TGTGCCAGCAGCTTGGGGGCGACGGGAGATGAAAAACTGTTTTTT
CDR3: CASSLGATGDEKLFF

J: TRBJ2-2
size: NA
D: NA
V: TRBV20-1
DNA: TGCAGTGCTAGTCCCATGGGCCAGAACACCGGGGAGCTGTTTTTT
CDR3: CSASPMGQNTGELFF

J: TRBJ1-1
size: NA
D: NA
V: TRBV25-1
DNA: TGTGCCAGCAGTGAATTATGGCGTCAGGATAACACTGAAGCTTTCTTT
CDR3: CASSELWRQDNTEAFF

J: TRBJ2-3
size: NA
D: TRBD1
V: TRBV5-6
DNA: TGTGCCACCTATAACAGGGGGCTCGGGGGCAACACAGATACGCAGTATTTT
CDR3: CATYNRGLGGNTDTQYF

J: TRBJ1-2
size: NA
D: NA
V: TRBV11-2
DNA: TGTGCCAGCACCCGATTAACAGGAGTGAAGGGCTACACCTTC
CDR3: CASTRLTGVKGYTF

J: TRBJ1-4
size: NA
D: NA
V: TRBV7-2
DNA: TGTGCCAGCAAATGGGGAATAGGGGCTAATGAAAAACTGTTTTTT
CDR3: CASKWGIGANEKLFF

J: TRBJ1-5
size: NA
D: TRBD1
V: TRBV5-1
DNA: TGCGCCAGCAGCCCGGGGGGACAGGGAGTGAATCAGCCCCAGCATTTT
CDR3: CASSPGGQGVNQPQHF

J: TRBJ2-7
size: NA
D: TRBD1
V: TRBV6-5
DNA: TGTGCCAGCAGTTACTCGCGACAGGGCTACGAGCAGTACTTC
CDR3: CASSYSRQGYEQYF

J: TRBJ1-2
size: NA
D: TRBD1
V: TRBV5-4
DNA: TGTGCCAGCAGCTTGGCGGGGGGGACAGGGGGCGCTTATGGCTACACCTTC
CDR3: CASSLAGGTGGAYGYTF

J: TRBJ1-1
size: NA
D: TRBD1
V: TRBV12-3/TRBV12-4
DNA: TGTGCCAGCAGTTTAGGGGGACAGGCCGAAGCTTTCTTT
CDR3: CASSLGGQAEAFF

J: TRBJ1-4
size: NA
D: NA
V: TRBV4-1
DNA: TGCGCCAGCAGCTCAGGGGATGAAACTAATGAAAAACTGTTTTTT
CDR3: CASSSGDETNEKLFF

J: TRBJ2-7
size: NA
D: NA
V: TRBV27
DNA: TGTGCCACTTCGCCCGGACAGCACTACGAGCAGTACTTC
CDR3: CATSPGQHYEQYF

J: TRBJ2-3
size: NA
D: TRBD2
V: TRBV4-1
DNA: TGCGCCAGCAGCGAAAGATACGGGACTAGCATCTATACGCAGTATTTT
CDR3: CASSERYGTSIYTQYF

J: TRBJ1-1
size: NA
D: NA
V: TRBV19
DNA: TGTGCCAGTAGTCTGTATGGGGGCGCGGGCGACACTGAAGCTTTCTTT
CDR3: CASSLYGGAGDTEAFF